Listed here is a single T cell receptor (beta chain). These data originate in a study of blood T cell repertoires in COVID-19. Study context: Sample material is recorded as cDNA or gDNA derived from T cells, B-cell-depleted T cells, or PBMCs.

Seattle cases were enrolled at active infection and followed longitudinally. Germline lookup yields CDR1 SGHDT and CDR2 YYEEEE. CDR3 length: 15 amino acids. Between the trimmed V and J ends, which lost 4 bases and 0 bases, there was a span of 11 bases. Produced via immunoSEQ multiplex PCR; TCRdb's table is partial and in-frame only. The table records 120,000 or so clones, 85% to 90% of them present only once. Sequenced material: peripheral blood. J is TRBJ1-3 and V is TRBV5-6; D not certain. This receptor was taken from a woman in her sixties with COVID-19, enrolled during active disease. The CDR3 DNA reads as TGTGCCAGCAGCGTCGGGTTCCTCTCTGGAAACACCATATATTTT. Its translation is CASSVGFLSGNTIYF. The full variable domain, in which reference TRBV5-6 and TRBJ1-3 provide the parts outside the CDR3, is DAGVTQSPTHLIKTRGQQVTLRCSPKSGHDTVSWYQQALGQGPQFIFQYYEEEERQRGNFPDRFSGHQFPNYSSELNVNALLLGDSALYLCASSVGFLSGNTIYFGEGSWLTVV.